This T cell receptor beta chain stems from a study of OX40 agonist ivuxolimab in advanced cancers. The data were produced by immunoSEQ multiplex PCR, yet TCRdb's version contains in-frame clones alone and is incomplete. This table has tens of thousands of clones, around nine tenths appearing once. This CDR3 is built from 13 residues. Germline V gene sequence: CDR1 MRHNA, CDR2 SNTAGT. The trim removed 6 bases at V and 4 bases at J, leaving 3 bases unmatched. This TCR was recovered from an adult with an advanced solid tumor such as melanoma, head and neck, liver or kidney cancer. This chain links TRBV6-4 with TRBJ2-1; 7 bases map to TRBD2. Sequencing used CD4+ or CD8+ T cells sorted from blood, obtained in a trial of the OX40 agonist ivuxolimab. The CDR3 DNA is TGTGCCAGCAGCCGGGGAGGGTACAATGAGCAGTTCTTC. This gives the protein CASSRGGYNEQFF.